This T cell receptor beta chain came from a study of cytomegalovirus exposure and HLA in healthy donors. This CDR3 has 15 amino acids. Germline loops: CDR1 SEHNR, CDR2 FQNEAQ (reference sequence). With V trimmed by 4 bases and J by 4 bases, 4 bases remained unmatched. Comment on this clone: Its target is unknown.

Findings and caveats of the study: Usually a TCR sequence was rare, but some public TCRs were found in many donors.

PCR used 60 Vbeta primers and 13 Jbeta primers. The repertoire was sequenced with immunoSEQ multiplex PCR; TCRdb's copy has only in-frame clones and lacks some. The table for this sample gives 100,000 to 150,000 clones. This TCR was sampled from a man aged 25-40 years in good health and CMV-seronegative. The chain has TRBV7-9 and TRBJ2-1, with 10 bases fitting TRBD2. Material for sequencing was PBMCs. CDR3 residues: CASSSSSGGYNEQFF. CDR3 coding DNA: TGTGCCAGCAGCTCTTCTAGCGGGGGTTACAATGAGCAGTTCTTC.